These 23 T cell receptor beta chains originate from one sample sequenced in a study of T-cell reconstitution after alpha-beta-depleted transplantation in children. The TCRbeta library was prepared with unique molecular identifiers. TCRdb called the PCR reads again in MiXCR, with one record for every CDR3 protein. In the table there are approximately 420,000 distinct CDR3 sequences, roughly 11% of which are singletons. The specimen was PBMCs from the stem cell graft donor, collected from the stem cell graft. The receptors were gathered from a human donor who donated a stem cell graft to a child with acute myeloid leukemia.

V gene TRBV7-9 combines with J gene TRBJ2-1; 10 bases align to TRBD2. After removal of 5 bases from V and 10 bases from J, the junction contained 14 bases not matched to a gene. The germline V gene encodes CDR1 SEHNR and CDR2 FQNEAQ (reference sequence). The CDR3 covers 16 residues. CDR3 bases: TGTGCCAGCAGCCCTAGCGGGAGCTTCGTCCGTCGCGAGCAGTTCTTC. Its protein product is CASSPSGSFVRREQFF.

This clonotype showed up just a few times. The rearrangement uses TRBV3-1 and TRBJ1-5, with TRBD1 as a possible D gene (5 bases). The CDR3 runs to 16 residues. The ends were cut back, 1 base at V and 6 bases at J, with 16 bases in the middle. Per germline, CDR1 LGHDT and CDR2 YNNKEL (reference sequence). CDR3 coding DNA: TGTGCCAGCAGCCAAGGAGGAGGGGTTTCAGGTCAGCCCCAGCATTTT. This sequence encodes CASSQGGGVSGQPQHF.

In this sample, this clonotype turned up a few times. The rearrangement uses TRBV12-3 or TRBV12-4 and TRBJ1-5; 7 nucleotides match TRBD1. Germline trimming cut 6 bases from V and 2 bases from J; bases unmatched to any gene: 7. The CDR3 length is 15 residues. The CDR3 sequence: CASRPQGEGNQPQHF. The CDR3 DNA is TGTGCCAGCAGACCCCAGGGGGAGGGCAATCAGCCCCAGCATTTT.

V gene TRBV4-2 combines with J gene TRBJ2-1; 7 nucleotides match TRBD2. With 1 base clipped from V and 4 bases from J, the junction kept 7 bases outside the gene matches. This CDR3 has 16 amino acids. Germline CDR1 is LGHNA and CDR2 is YNFKEQ. In DNA, the CDR3 is TGTGCCAGCAGCCAAGGGGAGGGGACGGGTTACAATGAGCAGTTCTTC. Residues: CASSQGEGTGYNEQFF.

This chain joins TRBV10-3 and TRBJ2-5, with TRBD2 matching 9 bases. The V gene's germline CDR1 is ENHRY and CDR2 SYGVKD. J gave up 5 bases and V 3 bases, and 10 bases lay outside the gene matches. The CDR3 has 16 amino acids. Here the CDR3 reads CAISDKSAGGGETQYF. CDR3 bases: TGTGCCATCAGTGACAAATCGGCGGGAGGGGGGGAGACCCAGTACTTC.

The J gene is TRBJ2-4, the V gene TRBV5-1; TRBD2 aligns across 8 bases. This CDR3 has 16 amino acids. Germline V CDR1 and CDR2: SGHRS, YFSETQ. V trimming: 0 bases; J trimming: 1 base; junction bases outside the gene matches: 3. The CDR3 loop reads CASSLVGRVAKNIQYF. The DNA for the CDR3 is TGCGCCAGCAGCTTGGTCGGGAGGGTCGCCAAAAACATTCAGTACTTC.

This clonotype was counted at least ten times. The chain couples TRBV10-3 to TRBJ2-1; D not certain. V was trimmed by 2 bases and J by 5 bases, leaving 13 bases between them. Germline V lookup: CDR1 ENHRY, CDR2 SYGVKD. This CDR3 is 15 amino acids long. CDR3 in DNA: TGTGCCATCAGTGAGAGTCCGACAACTAACAATGAGCAGTTCTTC. It codes for CAISESPTTNNEQFF.

This clonotype has only a few counts. V is TRBV11-2 and J is TRBJ1-1, with a possible D match to TRBD1 (6 bases). V was cut by 7 bases and J by 0 bases, with 15 bases left in between. This CDR3 spans 15 amino acids. The germline gives CDR1 SGHAT, CDR2 FQNNGV. CDR3 sequence reads: CASTRSGVLNTEAFF. Here the CDR3 DNA reads TGTGCCAGCACCCGATCAGGGGTTTTGAACACTGAAGCTTTCTTT.

The chain is built from TRBV5-8 and TRBJ2-1; 11 bases are a match to TRBD1. The J segment lost 7 bases and the V segment lost 1 base, leaving 4 bases of the junction unmatched. CDR1 is SGHTS, CDR2 YDEGEE, per germline. This CDR3 has 15 residues. CDR3 region: CASSLLGQGVNEQFF. Written as DNA, the CDR3 is TGTGCCAGCAGCTTGTTGGGACAGGGGGTAAATGAGCAGTTCTTC.

The rearrangement links TRBV20-1 to TRBJ1-6, with TRBD1 as a possible D gene (6 bases). The germline V gene encodes CDR1 DFQATT and CDR2 SNEGSKA (reference sequence). V was trimmed by 3 bases and J by 9 bases, leaving 18 bases between them. This CDR3 is 15 amino acids long. CDR3 nucleotides: TGCAGTGCTAGGCCAGGGGACACGCTCGGTTCACCCCTCCACTTT. Its translation is CSARPGDTLGSPLHF.

The chain uses TRBV29-1 and TRBJ1-3; 10 positions agree with TRBD1. This CDR3 is built from 15 residues. V lost 5 bases, J lost 4 bases, and 8 bases stayed unmatched. Germline V gene sequence: CDR1 SQVTM, CDR2 ANQGSEA. As DNA, the CDR3 is TGCAGCGTTTTCCTGGGACAGGGGATGGGAAACACCATATATTTT. It translates to CSVFLGQGMGNTIYF.

This clonotype was seen a handful of times. The V call is TRBV29-1, the J call TRBJ2-4, with 9 bases fitting TRBD2. J was trimmed by 8 bases and V by 3 bases; bases with no gene match: 8. The CDR3 totals 14 residues. Germline V gene lookup returns CDR1 SQVTM and CDR2 ANQGSEA. The DNA of the CDR3 is TGCAGCGTTGATGACCTAGCGGGACGGGACATTCAGTACTTC. This gives the protein CSVDDLAGRDIQYF.

This clonotype has a handful of counts. The chain is built from TRBV11-3 and TRBJ2-3, with unresolved D. This CDR3 region has 13 residues. The V end was cut by 1 base, the J end by 7 bases, with 9 bases between. The germline CDR1 and CDR2 sequences are SGHNT and YENEEA. The CDR3 protein is CASSLGTENTQYF. The CDR3, as DNA: TGTGCCAGCAGCTTAGGTACAGAGAATACGCAGTATTTT.

To note about this clonotype: At one boundary the junction diverges from the germline segment, which might be a read error. This chain uses TRBV6-1 with TRBJ2-6, with D perhaps being TRBD1 or TRBD2 (5 bases each). There are 13 residues in the CDR3. Germline loops: CDR1 MNHNS, CDR2 SASEGT. CDR3 in DNA: TGTGCCAGCAGGGGGGATGGGGCCAACGGCCTGACTTTC. It yields the protein CASRGDGANGLTF.

This clonotype was seen ten or more times. The chain combines TRBV5-5 with TRBJ1-1, with unresolved D. Germline lookup yields CDR1 SGHKS and CDR2 YYEKEE (reference sequence). This CDR3 comprises 15 residues. The ends were cut back, 2 bases at V and 1 base at J, with 12 bases in the middle. CDR3 in amino acids: CASSLVAVTNTEAFF. CDR3 bases: TGTGCCAGCAGCTTAGTAGCAGTTACGAACACTGAAGCTTTCTTT.

The chain links TRBV6-5 to TRBJ2-7; D is unclear. The CDR3 is 13 amino acids. Germline V gene data show CDR1 as MNHEY and CDR2 as SVGAGI. Deletions cut 2 bases from V and 2 bases from J, with 7 bases between. The CDR3, as DNA: TGTGCCAGCAGTTACGATAGGGCCTACGAGCAGTACTTC. Its protein product is CASSYDRAYEQYF.

In its sample, this clonotype was seen a few times. The rearrangement joins TRBV6-5 to TRBJ1-1; the D is unclear. Trimming shortened V by 7 bases and J by 10 bases, and 10 bases separated the two germline ends. Germline CDR1 MNHEY, CDR2 SVGAGI. The CDR3 runs to 10 residues. The DNA for the CDR3 is TGTGCCAGCACCCCCAAGGGAGCTTTCTTT. Translating gives CASTPKGAFF.

In the case of this clonotype: A much more abundant neighbour one base away suggests this may be a read error. J is TRBJ2-2 and V is TRBV6-2 or TRBV6-3; tentative D call: TRBD2 (5 bases). Germline V gene lookup returns CDR1 MNHEY and CDR2 SVGEGT. Trimming pared 6 bases from V and 1 base from J, leaving 12 bases between. There are 15 residues in the CDR3. The CDR3 is CASSRTCGNTGELFF. CDR3 nucleotide sequence: TGTGCCAGCAGCAGGACTTGCGGGAACACCGGGGAGCTGTTTTTT.

This clonotype has just a few counts. The chain recombines TRBV5-1 with TRBJ2-2, with D tentatively TRBD1 (7 bases). V was clipped by 3 bases and J by 2 bases, with 11 bases between them. CDR3 size: 15 residues. CDR1 SGHRS and CDR2 YFSETQ come from the germline V gene. CDR3 loop: CASSSQGGNTGELFF. CDR3 bases: TGCGCCAGCAGCTCCCAGGGGGGAAACACCGGGGAGCTGTTTTTT.

Comments on this clonotype: The junction does not match germline at one end; this may be a read error. The chain links TRBV7-7 to TRBJ2-3; TRBD1 agrees at 7 bases. CDR1 is SSHAT, CDR2 FNYEAQ, per germline (reference sequence). The CDR3 totals 13 residues. The CDR3 here is CASSFTDRDTQYF. CDR3 sequence (DNA): TGTGCTAGCAGCTTCACGGACAGGGATACGCAGTATTTT.

This clonotype was observed many times. V is TRBV29-1 and J is TRBJ2-3, with 8 bases fitting TRBD2. Trimming at V came to 3 bases and at J to 5 bases, leaving 4 bases not matched to a gene. The CDR3 runs 13 residues. Germline CDR1 SQVTM, CDR2 ANQGSEA. The chain's CDR3 is CSVEVAGLDTQYF. DNA of the CDR3: TGCAGCGTTGAGGTAGCGGGGTTAGATACGCAGTATTTT.

The chain employs TRBV5-1 and TRBJ2-7; the D call may be TRBD1 or TRBD2 (6 bases each). Germline loops: CDR1 SGHRS, CDR2 YFSETQ. This CDR3 contains 12 residues. The germline V and J ends were trimmed by 2 bases and 9 bases, with 12 bases remaining between them. CDR3 coding DNA: TGCGCCAGCAGCTTTGATAAGGGGGGGCAGTACTTC. Translating gives CASSFDKGGQYF.

This chain uses TRBV12-3 or TRBV12-4 with TRBJ1-1; D is undetermined. V dropped 2 bases and J dropped 2 bases, with 9 bases sitting between them. This CDR3 spans 14 amino acids. The CDR3 bases are TGTGCCAGCAGTTTAATCGGCAGAAACACTGAAGCTTTCTTT. Amino acid sequence: CASSLIGRNTEAFF.